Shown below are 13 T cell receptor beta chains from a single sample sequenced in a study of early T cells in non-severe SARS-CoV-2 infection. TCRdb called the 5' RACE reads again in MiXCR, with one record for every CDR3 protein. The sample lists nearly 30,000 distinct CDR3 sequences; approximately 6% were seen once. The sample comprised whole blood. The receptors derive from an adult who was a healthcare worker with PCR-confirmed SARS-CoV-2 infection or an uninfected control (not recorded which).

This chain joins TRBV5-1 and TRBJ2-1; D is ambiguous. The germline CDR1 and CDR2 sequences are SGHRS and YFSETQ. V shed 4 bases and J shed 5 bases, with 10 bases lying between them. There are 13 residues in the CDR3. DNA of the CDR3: TGCGCCAGCAGCCTCGGAAATAACAATGAGCAGTTCTTC. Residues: CASSLGNNNEQFF.

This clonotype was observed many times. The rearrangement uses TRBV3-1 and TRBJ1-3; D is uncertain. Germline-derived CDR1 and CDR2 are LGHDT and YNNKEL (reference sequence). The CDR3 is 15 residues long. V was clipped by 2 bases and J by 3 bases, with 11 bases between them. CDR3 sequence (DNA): TGTGCCAGCAGCCAATTCGGAGGGCTTGGAAACACCATATATTTT. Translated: CASSQFGGLGNTIYF.

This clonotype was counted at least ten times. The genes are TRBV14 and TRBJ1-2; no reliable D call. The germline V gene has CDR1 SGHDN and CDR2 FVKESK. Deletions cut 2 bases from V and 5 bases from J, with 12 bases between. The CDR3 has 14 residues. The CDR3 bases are TGTGCCAGCAGCCAATACGCGGGAAAATATGGCTACACCTTC. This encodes CASSQYAGKYGYTF.

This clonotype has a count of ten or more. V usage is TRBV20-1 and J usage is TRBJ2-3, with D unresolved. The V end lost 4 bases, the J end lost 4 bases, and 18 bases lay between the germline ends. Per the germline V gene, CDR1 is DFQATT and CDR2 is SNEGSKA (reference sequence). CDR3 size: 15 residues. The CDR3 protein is CSAKRHSGQSDTQYF. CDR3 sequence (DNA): TGCAGTGCTAAGCGCCACTCTGGGCAATCAGATACGCAGTATTTT.

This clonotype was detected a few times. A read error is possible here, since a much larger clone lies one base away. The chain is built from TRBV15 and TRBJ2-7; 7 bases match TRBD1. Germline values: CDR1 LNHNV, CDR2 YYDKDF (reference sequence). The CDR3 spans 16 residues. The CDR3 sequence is CTTSRGAGTASYEQYF. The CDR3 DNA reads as TGTACCACCAGCAGAGGGGCCGGGACAGCATCTTACGAGCAGTACTTC.

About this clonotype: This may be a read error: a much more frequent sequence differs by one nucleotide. Here the CDR3 reads CVSSFQGGPPTFF. The CDR3 region has the DNA TGTGTCAGCAGCTTTCAGGGGGGACCCCCCACATTCTTC. The chain combines TRBV7-3 with TRBJ2-1, with a tentative D call TRBD1 (7 bases). The CDR3 runs to 13 residues. Per the germline V gene, CDR1 is SGHTA and CDR2 is FQGTGA.

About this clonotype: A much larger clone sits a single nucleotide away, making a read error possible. The CDR3 region is CATRRYGEQFF. The CDR3 DNA follows: TGTGCCACGCGGAGATATGGTGAGCAGTTCTTC. The V and J genes are TRBV11-2 and TRBJ2-1; D not resolved. CDR1 and CDR2 (germline): SGHAT, FQNNGV. V was trimmed by 10 bases and J by 9 bases, leaving 13 bases between them. The CDR3 spans 11 residues.

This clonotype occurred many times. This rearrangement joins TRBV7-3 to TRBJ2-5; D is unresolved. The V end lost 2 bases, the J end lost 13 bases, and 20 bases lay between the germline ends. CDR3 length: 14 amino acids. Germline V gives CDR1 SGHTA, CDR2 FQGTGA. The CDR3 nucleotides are TGTGCCAGCAGCTTAGAACCGGGCCGCCCAGGCCTGTACTTC. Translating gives CASSLEPGRPGLYF. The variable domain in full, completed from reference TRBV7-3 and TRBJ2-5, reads GAGVSQTPSNKVTEKGKYVELRCDPISGHTALYWYRQSLGQGPEFLIYFQGTGAADDSGLPNDRFFAVRPEGSVSTLKIQRTERGDSAVYLCASSLEPGRPGLYFGPGTRLLVL.

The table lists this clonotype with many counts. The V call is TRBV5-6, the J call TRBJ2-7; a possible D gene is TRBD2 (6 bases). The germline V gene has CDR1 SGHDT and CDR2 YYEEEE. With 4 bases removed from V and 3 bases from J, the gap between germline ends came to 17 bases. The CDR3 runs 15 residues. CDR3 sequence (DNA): TGTGCCAGCAGCCCCGGGACTGATGCTATCTACGAGCAGTACTTC. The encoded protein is CASSPGTDAIYEQYF.

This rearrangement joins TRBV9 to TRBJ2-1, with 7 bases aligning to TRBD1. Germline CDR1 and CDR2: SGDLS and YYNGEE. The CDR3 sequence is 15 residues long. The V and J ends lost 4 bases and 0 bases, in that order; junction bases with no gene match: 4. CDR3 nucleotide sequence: TGTGCCAGCAGCCCGGCAGGGGGCTCCTACAATGAGCAGTTCTTC. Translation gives CASSPAGGSYNEQFF.

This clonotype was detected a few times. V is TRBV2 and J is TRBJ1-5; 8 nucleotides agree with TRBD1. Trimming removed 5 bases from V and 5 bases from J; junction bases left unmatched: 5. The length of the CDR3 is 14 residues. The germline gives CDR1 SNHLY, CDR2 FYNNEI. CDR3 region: CASSLQGGDQPQHF. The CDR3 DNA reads TGTGCCAGCAGTTTACAGGGGGGCGATCAGCCCCAGCATTTT.

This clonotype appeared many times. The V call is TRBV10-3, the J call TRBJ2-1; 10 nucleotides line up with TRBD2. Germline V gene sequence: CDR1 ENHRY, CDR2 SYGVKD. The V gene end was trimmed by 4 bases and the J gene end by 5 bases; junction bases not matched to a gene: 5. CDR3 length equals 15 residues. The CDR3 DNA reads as TGTGCCATCAGTGCATTAGCGGGGGGTGACAATGAGCAGTTCTTC. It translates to CAISALAGGDNEQFF.

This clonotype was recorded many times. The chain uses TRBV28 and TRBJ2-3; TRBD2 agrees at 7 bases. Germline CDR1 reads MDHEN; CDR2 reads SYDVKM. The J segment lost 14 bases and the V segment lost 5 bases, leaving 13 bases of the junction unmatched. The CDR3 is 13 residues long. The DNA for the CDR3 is TGTGCCAGCAGTCGAATACAGACTAGCCATCCGTATTTT. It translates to CASSRIQTSHPYF.